This is a list of T cell receptor beta chains from one sample in a study of shared clonotypes between healthy human individuals. Clones were sequenced by immunoSEQ multiplex PCR, and TCRdb holds only the in-frame ones, with some missing. The sample carries about 1.9 million clones, just over 90% recorded once. Sequences were obtained from naive CD8+ T cells from PBMCs. The receptors were sampled from a man between 18 and 35 years old in good health. Some clones in this sample may be carry-over from other donors' samples. The CDR3 runs from the conserved cysteine through the conserved F or W. D genes are given only for firm matches. Clone size is not always given. Where it is, it says once, few, many or a class for expanded clones.

clone_size,j_call,d_call,v_call,cdr3_nt,cdr3_aa
NA,TRBJ1-1,NA,TRBV19,TGTGCCAGTAGTATTAAGGAGAACACTGAAGCTTTCTTT,CASSIKENTEAFF
NA,TRBJ2-7,NA,TRBV7-9,TGTGCCAGCAGCCCCCCGTTAGACACGGAATACGAGCAGTACTTC,CASSPPLDTEYEQYF
NA,TRBJ2-7,TRBD1,TRBV7-8,TGTGCCAGCAGCTCGGAGGACAGGGGGCACTACGAGCAGTACTTC,CASSSEDRGHYEQYF
NA,TRBJ2-3,NA,TRBV11-2,TGTGCCAGCAGCTTATTTGGGGTGAGCACAGATACGCAGTATTTT,CASSLFGVSTDTQYF
NA,TRBJ2-1,NA,TRBV7-3,TGTGCCAGCAGCTTAACGGGTGGGGCCTGGGGCGAGCAGTTCTTC,CASSLTGGAWGEQFF
once,TRBJ2-1,NA,TRBV5-1,TGCGCCAGCACCAAAGCGGATTACAATGAGCAGTTCTTC,CASTKADYNEQFF
NA,TRBJ2-7,TRBD1,TRBV28,TGTGCCAGCAGGGCGGGACAGGGCTACGAGCAGTACTTC,CASRAGQGYEQYF
NA,TRBJ2-7,NA,TRBV6-6,TGTGCCAGCAGTTTCGGGGACCCCTACGAGCAGTACTTC,CASSFGDPYEQYF
NA,TRBJ2-7,NA,TRBV2,TGTGCCAGCAGTGACGAGTCAGGGCGGTACGAGCAGTACTTC,CASSDESGRYEQYF
NA,TRBJ2-7,TRBD2,TRBV30,TGTGCCTGGAGTGACCCTAGCGGGAGAGACTACGAGCAGTACTTC,CAWSDPSGRDYEQYF
NA,TRBJ2-7,NA,TRBV7-2,TGTGCCAGCAGCTCGGTCCCCCGAGGGTACGAGCAGTACTTC,CASSSVPRGYEQYF
NA,TRBJ2-3,NA,TRBV5-6,TGTGCCAGCAGCTTCACGACGACAGATACGCAGTATTTT,CASSFTTTDTQYF
once,TRBJ2-1,NA,TRBV5-4,TGTGCCAGCAGCAACCCGGACTTCCGCTACAATGAGCAGTTCTTC,CASSNPDFRYNEQFF
NA,TRBJ1-2,NA,TRBV13,TGTGCCAGCAGCCCATGGGGACACACCATTTCAGGCTACACCTTC,CASSPWGHTISGYTF
once,TRBJ1-2,NA,TRBV7-9,TGTGCCAGCAGCACAGGAGCGGGTCCGGATGGCTACACCTTC,CASSTGAGPDGYTF
NA,TRBJ1-4,NA,TRBV7-8,TGTGCCAGCAGCTTAGTAAGGGGGGCGGATGAAAAACTGTTTTTT,CASSLVRGADEKLFF
NA,TRBJ2-4,NA,TRBV10-3,TGTGCCATCAGTGATCGGGGTTGGGACATTCAGTACTTC,CAISDRGWDIQYF